This TCR beta chain comes out of a study of T cell responses to AZD1222 COVID-19 vaccine. Study observations and caveats: Spike-specific TCR breadth and depth went up after people got two AZD1222 doses. The donor cohort was predominantly white British with a female majority, and clonal diversity may have been underestimated.

Germline V gives CDR1 KGHSH, CDR2 LQKENI. Trimming took 1 base from V and 3 from J, leaving 15 bases between them. This CDR3 comprises 16 residues. Repertoires were generated with immunoSEQ multiplex PCR, while TCRdb's copy carries only in-frame clones and drops some. The sample has some 150,000 clones, 90% seen once. About this clone: The antigen remains unidentified.

The material sequenced was peripheral blood, taken on day 0 of AZD1222 vaccination. This chain links TRBV18 with TRBJ1-1, with TRBD1 as a possible D gene (6 bases). This TCR came from an adult in good health. As DNA, the CDR3 is TGTGCCAGCTCACCACAACGAAGGACAGAGTACACTGAAGCTTTCTTT. Its protein is CASSPQRRTEYTEAFF.